These 3 T cell receptor beta chains were sequenced from one sample in a study of graft-versus-host responses after intestinal transplantation. Their antigens remain unidentified. Generated by immunoSEQ multiplex PCR, the TCRdb table keeps only in-frame clones and is missing some. The sample records approximately 100,000 clones, roughly nine tenths being singletons. The source material was unstimulated CD4+ T cells sorted from spleen or lymph node cells, sampled before intestinal transplant. These receptors were obtained from a human donor who received an intestinal transplant.

The chain is built from TRBV4-2 and TRBJ2-1, with a possible D match to TRBD1 (5 bases). V lost 3 bases, J lost 12 bases, and 15 bases lay in between. The CDR3 length is 13 residues. The germline CDR1 and CDR2 sequences are LGHNA and YNFKEQ. This chain's CDR3 is CASSQSQGWGQFF. CDR3 nucleotides: TGTGCCAGCAGCCAGTCCCAGGGCTGGGGGCAGTTCTTC.

The gene calls are TRBV6-5 and TRBJ2-3, with D perhaps matching TRBD1 (6 bases). V lost 8 bases, J lost 3 bases, and 12 bases lay in between. The length of the CDR3 is 13 residues. The germline gives CDR1 MNHEY, CDR2 SVGAGI. The CDR3, as DNA: TGTGCCAGCCATTCGAGGGGGACAGATACGCAGTATTTT. Translated: CASHSRGTDTQYF.

V gene TRBV5-4 combines with J gene TRBJ2-1, with TRBD2 identical over 10 bases. The germline V gene encodes CDR1 SGHNT and CDR2 YYREEE (reference sequence). V gave up 0 bases and J gave up 10 bases; unmatched junction bases: 7. This CDR3 is built from 15 residues. CDR3 residues: CASSLGLAGGREQFF. CDR3 in DNA: TGTGCCAGCAGCTTGGGGTTAGCGGGGGGTCGCGAGCAGTTCTTC.